The rows below give T cell receptor beta chains drawn from one sample of a study of blood T cell repertoires in COVID-19. The table came from immunoSEQ multiplex PCR; TCRdb's copy has only in-frame clones and leaves some out. The repertoire holds some 130,000 clones, about 77% seen once, with more than 15% in the top ten. Sequencing was performed on peripheral blood. These receptors all stem from a man at least 80 years old with acute or convalescent COVID-19. The CDR3 runs from the conserved cysteine through the conserved F or W. The D gene is left open where the match is weak. Only part of the rows carry a size: once, few, many, or a class if the clone is expanded.

- TRBJ2-2 TRBD1 TRBV9 CASSWDRVGSGELFF TGTGCCAGCTCGTGGGACAGGGTCGGGTCCGGGGAGCTGTTTTTT
- TRBJ2-5 TRBD1 TRBV30 CAWGDRARWETQYF TGTGCCTGGGGGGACAGGGCGCGGTGGGAGACCCAGTACTTC
- TRBJ2-7 - TRBV29-1 CSPILGTQTYEQYF TGCAGCCCTATCCTGGGGACACAGACCTACGAGCAGTACTTC
- TRBJ2-2 - TRBV10-3 CAIEVGNTGELFF TGTGCCATCGAGGTGGGGAACACCGGGGAGCTGTTTTTT
- TRBJ2-1 - TRBV6-2/TRBV6-3 CASSSPRGRSSYNEQFF TGTGCCAGCAGTTCCCCCCGGGGGAGGAGCTCCTACAATGAGCAGTTCTTC
- TRBJ2-3 TRBD2 TRBV3-1/TRBV3-2 CASSQGGGAPTDTQYF TGTGCCAGCAGCCAAGGCGGGGGGGCCCCCACAGATACGCAGTATTTT
- TRBJ2-7 TRBD1 TRBV6-5 CASSYLDRVGEQYF TGTGCCAGCAGTTACTTAGACAGGGTAGGCGAGCAGTACTTC
few TRBJ1-2 - TRBV5-4 CASSLVGAGSYGYTF TGTGCCAGCAGCTTGGTTGGGGCCGGGAGCTATGGCTACACCTTC
- TRBJ1-5 - TRBV6-2/TRBV6-3 CASSYSGARVYSNQPQHF TGTGCCAGCAGTTACTCGGGGGCGAGGGTTTATAGCAATCAGCCCCAGCATTTT
few TRBJ2-5 TRBD1 TRBV27 CASSLGTVRETQYF TGTGCCAGCAGTCTGGGGACAGTCAGAGAGACCCAGTACTTC
- TRBJ1-6 TRBD1 TRBV3-1/TRBV3-2 CASSQLGQGVSPLHF TGTGCCAGCAGCCAATTAGGACAGGGGGTTTCACCCCTCCACTTT
- TRBJ2-3 TRBD2 TRBV10-3 CAISEGQRGRTDTQYF TGTGCCATCAGTGAGGGCCAGCGGGGACGCACAGATACGCAGTATTTT
- TRBJ2-5 - TRBV7-9 CASSTRGAETQYF TGTGCCAGCAGCACCCGGGGGGCAGAGACCCAGTACTTC
- TRBJ2-3 TRBD2 TRBV2 CASSRTSGGKSTDTQYF TGTGCCAGCAGTCGGACTAGCGGGGGAAAAAGCACAGATACGCAGTATTTT
- TRBJ2-7 TRBD1 TRBV6-5 CASSRQGWYEQYF TGTGCCAGCAGTAGACAGGGATGGTACGAGCAGTACTTC
- TRBJ2-7 TRBD1 TRBV6-5 CASSIRRDRYEQYF TGTGCCAGCAGTATCAGAAGGGACAGATACGAGCAGTACTTC
- TRBJ2-7 - TRBV29-1 CSVRSAGGTYEQYF TGCAGCGTTCGGTCGGCAGGGGGGACCTACGAGCAGTACTTC
once TRBJ2-2 - TRBV5-1 CASSLVARREGELFF TGCGCCAGCAGCTTGGTGGCCAGGCGAGAAGGGGAGCTGTTTTTT
- TRBJ2-7 TRBD1 TRBV5-5 CASSTDRGGYEQYF TGTGCCAGCAGCACAGACAGGGGTGGCTACGAGCAGTACTTC
- TRBJ2-3 - TRBV7-2 CASSLRQRTDTQYF TGTGCCAGCAGCTTACGACAGCGCACAGATACGCAGTATTTT
- TRBJ1-1 - TRBV6-5 CASSKTGTYTEAFF TGTGCCAGCAGTAAAACCGGGACATACACTGAAGCTTTCTTT
- TRBJ1-1 TRBD1 TRBV18 CASSPGQGAFEAFF TGTGCCAGCTCACCGGGACAGGGGGCTTTTGAAGCTTTCTTT
- TRBJ2-5 - TRBV2 CASSAVWEGGKTQYF TGTGCCAGCAGTGCAGTATGGGAAGGGGGAAAGACCCAGTACTTC
- TRBJ1-4 - TRBV5-4 CASSAGGFRGNEKLFF TGTGCCAGCAGCGCTGGTGGGTTCAGGGGTAATGAAAAACTGTTTTTT
- TRBJ1-4 - TRBV5-8 CASSLGRWGQEKLFF TGTGCCAGCAGCTTGGGAAGGTGGGGGCAGGAAAAACTGTTTTTT
- TRBJ1-2 - TRBV6-5 CASSYDRSVNYGYTF TGTGCCAGCAGTTATGACAGGAGCGTAAACTATGGCTACACCTTC
- TRBJ2-1 - TRBV5-4 CASSWGGQVNEQFF TGTGCCAGCAGCTGGGGGGGGCAGGTAAATGAGCAGTTCTTC
- TRBJ2-1 TRBD1 TRBV3-1/TRBV3-2 CASSPPTGKYNEQFF TGTGCCAGCAGCCCTCCGACAGGGAAGTACAATGAGCAGTTCTTC
- TRBJ2-5 TRBD2 TRBV14 CASSHTSGGQETQYF TGTGCCAGCAGCCACACTAGCGGGGGCCAAGAGACCCAGTACTTC
- TRBJ1-2 - TRBV12-3/TRBV12-4 CASSLSAGYGYTF TGTGCCAGCAGTTTAAGTGCCGGCTATGGCTACACCTTC
many TRBJ1-5 - TRBV6-2/TRBV6-3 CASSLEGLTNQPQHF TGTGCCAGCAGTTTGGAGGGGCTTACTAATCAGCCCCAGCATTTT
- TRBJ2-1 TRBD2 TRBV7-9 CASSSSGGAYNEQFF TGTGCCAGCAGCTCAAGCGGGGGGGCCTACAATGAGCAGTTCTTC
- TRBJ1-6 TRBD1 TRBV5-1 CASSLNRGNRSPLHF TGCGCCAGCAGCTTGAACAGGGGAAATCGTTCACCCCTCCACTTT
- TRBJ1-2 - TRBV23-1 CASRCPGACGYTF TGCGCCAGCCGGTGCCCAGGGGCATGCGGCTACACCTTC
few TRBJ2-7 - TRBV7-8 CASSVQDYEQYF TGTGCCAGCAGCGTACAAGACTACGAGCAGTACTTC
- TRBJ2-1 TRBD2 TRBV6-5 CASMTSGGRYNEQFF TGTGCCAGCATGACTAGCGGGGGGCGATACAATGAGCAGTTCTTC
- TRBJ2-3 - TRBV7-7 CASSVGRGPTDTQYF TGTGCTAGCAGCGTAGGGCGGGGGCCTACAGATACGCAGTATTTT